Detailed here is one TCR beta chain. Since a much larger clone is just one base distant, this may be a read error. Each cDNA molecule carried a unique molecular identifier. TCRdb re-called the 5' RACE reads with MiXCR, one entry per CDR3 protein. The table shows 30,000 to 40,000 distinct CDR3 sequences, with over 6% occurring only once. With 3 bases clipped from V and 4 bases from J, the junction kept 19 bases outside the gene matches. The germline gives CDR1 LGHDT, CDR2 YNNKEL (reference sequence). CDR3 length: 19 residues. This entry is derived from a study of early T cells in non-severe SARS-CoV-2 infection.

The chain couples TRBV3-1 to TRBJ1-1, with 8 bases fitting TRBD1. The receptor was isolated from an adult who was a healthcare worker with PCR-confirmed SARS-CoV-2 infection or an uninfected control (not recorded which). This material consisted of whole blood, taken at baseline. Written as DNA, the CDR3 is TGTGCCAGCAGCCATACTTCCGGGACAGGTGGAGGGAGCAGCACTGAAGCTTTCTTT. This codes for CASSHTSGTGGGSSTEAFF.